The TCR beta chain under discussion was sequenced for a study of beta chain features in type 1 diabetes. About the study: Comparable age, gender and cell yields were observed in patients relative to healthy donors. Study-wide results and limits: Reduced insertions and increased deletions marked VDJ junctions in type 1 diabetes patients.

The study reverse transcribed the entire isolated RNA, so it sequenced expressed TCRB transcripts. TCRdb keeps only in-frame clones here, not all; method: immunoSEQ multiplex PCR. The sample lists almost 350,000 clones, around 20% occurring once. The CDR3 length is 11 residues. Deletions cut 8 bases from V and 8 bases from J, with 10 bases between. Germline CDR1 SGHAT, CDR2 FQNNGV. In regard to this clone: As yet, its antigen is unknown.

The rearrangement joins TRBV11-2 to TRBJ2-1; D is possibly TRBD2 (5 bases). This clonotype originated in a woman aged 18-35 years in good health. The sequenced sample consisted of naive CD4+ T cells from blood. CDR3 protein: CASGEGYEQFF. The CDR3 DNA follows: TGTGCCAGCGGTGAGGGTTATGAGCAGTTCTTC.